Following are 32 T cell receptor beta chains from one sample sequenced in a study of beta chain features in type 1 diabetes. Every bit of the isolated RNA underwent reverse transcription, so sequencing read expressed TCRB transcripts. The protocol was immunoSEQ multiplex PCR, while the TCRdb copy is restricted to in-frame clones and leaves out a portion. The table has around 56,000 clones, 40% to 65% seen once. These receptors lack a known antigen. Whole-study results and caveats: All four CD4+ subsets from Type 1 diabetes patients carried moderately but significantly shorter TCRB CDR3s.

Material: Tregs from blood. These receptors were collected from a woman aged 40 to 55 with type 1 diabetes.

The CDR3, as DNA: TGTGCCAGCAGCTTGCCAGGGGGCTCCTACAATGAGCAGTTCTTC. It codes for CASSLPGGSYNEQFF. V usage is TRBV7-9 and J usage is TRBJ2-1; 7 positions match TRBD1. This CDR3 has 15 amino acids. Germline V gene data show CDR1 as SEHNR and CDR2 as FQNEAQ (reference sequence). Unmatched junction bases numbered 2, after V lost 3 bases and J lost 0 bases.

This clone showed up just a few times. Its ends do not fully match the called genes, so a read error is possible. V gene TRBV11-2 combines with J gene TRBJ1-5, with D hard to call. The CDR3 totals 15 residues. Germline V gene lookup returns CDR1 SGHAT and CDR2 FQNNGV. The CDR3, as DNA: TGTGCCAGCAGCCTAGACGACTATAGCAATCAGCCCCAGCATTTT. Translating gives CASSLDDYSNQPQHF.

This chain links TRBV7-8 with TRBJ1-4, with D unresolved. Germline CDR1 reads SGHVS; CDR2 reads FQNEAQ. V lost 5 bases and J 7 bases, leaving 14 bases between the germline ends. CDR3 size: 14 residues. CDR3 in amino acids: CASSTPAGGEKLFF. Here the CDR3 DNA reads TGTGCCAGCAGCACACCGGCGGGAGGTGAAAAACTGTTTTTT.

This clone was picked up a small number of times. CDR3 residues: CASSLQGNYGYTF. For the CDR3, the DNA is TGTGCCAGCTCACTTCAGGGGAACTATGGCTACACCTTC. The chain recombines TRBV18 with TRBJ1-2; a possible D gene is TRBD1 (6 bases). With 4 bases removed from V and 2 bases from J, the gap between germline ends came to 8 bases. The germline V gene has CDR1 KGHSH and CDR2 LQKENI. The CDR3 runs 13 residues.

CDR3 coding DNA: TGTGCCAGCAGTTCCCCCGGGACATATCCCTACGAGCAGTACTTC. This encodes CASSSPGTYPYEQYF. V and J are TRBV28 and TRBJ2-7, with D possibly matching TRBD1 (6 bases). The germline CDR1 and CDR2 sequences are MDHEN and SYDVKM. The CDR3 runs to 15 residues. V lost 4 bases and J lost 2, with 15 bases in between. Looking up the rest from reference TRBV28 and TRBJ2-7 gives the full variable domain: DVKVTQSSRYLVKRTGEKVFLECVQDMDHENMFWYRQDPGLGLRLIYFSYDVKMKEKGDIPEGYSVSREKKERFSLILESASTNQTSMYLCASSSPGTYPYEQYFGPGTRLTVT.

The sample holds one count of this clone. The junction shows a germline mismatch at one end, possibly a read error. The rearrangement links TRBV2 to TRBJ1-5; no clear D gene. The V gene's germline CDR1 is SNHLY and CDR2 FYNNEI. The CDR3 covers 14 residues. Written as DNA, the CDR3 is TGTGCCAGCAGGTCTTACGATAGCAATCAGCCCCAGCCTTTT. This gives the protein CASRSYDSNQPQPF.

This clone was seen more than once but under ten times. The V and J genes are TRBV10-3 and TRBJ2-6; 7 bases align to TRBD1. The junction had 7 bases not matched to a gene; V was cut back by 2 bases and J by 0 bases. CDR3 length: 18 amino acids. The germline gives CDR1 ENHRY, CDR2 SYGVKD. The CDR3 is CAISEAGTVRSGANVLTF. In DNA, the CDR3 is TGTGCCATCAGTGAGGCCGGGACAGTTCGCTCTGGGGCCAACGTCCTGACTTTC.

The V gene is TRBV7-9, the J gene TRBJ2-5, with 7 bases fitting TRBD1. Germline loops: CDR1 SEHNR, CDR2 FQNEAQ (reference sequence). The junction had 3 bases not matched to a gene; V was cut back by 3 bases and J by 2 bases. This CDR3 has 14 residues. The CDR3 DNA reads TGTGCCAGCAGCTTCCGGGGACAGCAAGAGACCCAGTACTTC. It is translated as CASSFRGQQETQYF. Filled out from reference TRBV7-9 and TRBJ2-5, the complete variable domain reads DTGVSQNPRHKITKRGQNVTFRCDPISEHNRLYWYRQTLGQGPEFLTYFQNEAQLEKSRLLSDRFSAERPKGSFSTLEIQRTEQGDSAMYLCASSFRGQQETQYFGPGTRLLVL.

The V and J genes are TRBV7-2 and TRBJ2-2; D remains unclear. The germline CDR1 and CDR2 sequences are SGHTA and FQGNSA. This CDR3 comprises 13 residues. The V gene lost 5 bases and the J gene lost 5 bases, with 9 bases spanning the gap. The CDR3 DNA sequence: TGTGCCAGCAGCCCAGAAAGTACCGGGGAGCTGTTTTTT. Translating it yields CASSPESTGELFF.

This clone was found a few times. The rearrangement links TRBV7-2 to TRBJ2-5; D unresolved. The J call could be wrong; TRBJ2-7 is a better fit for the DNA end. CDR3 length: 14 residues. Germline CDR1 reads SGHTA; CDR2 reads FQGNSA. CDR3 loop: CASSLGADSYEQYF. For the CDR3, the DNA is TGTGCCAGCAGCTTAGGGGCGGACTCCTACGAGCAGTACTTC.

This clone was detected a few times. The rearrangement uses TRBV6-5 and TRBJ1-5; TRBD1 agrees at 7 bases. Losses at the gene ends were 6 bases for V and 6 bases for J; bases not matched to a gene: 11. Looked up from germline, CDR1 is MNHEY and CDR2 is SVGAGI. The CDR3 has 15 residues. The CDR3 loop reads CASSTTGALSQPQHF. The DNA for the CDR3 is TGTGCCAGCAGCACAACAGGGGCCCTAAGTCAGCCCCAGCATTTT.

The chain links TRBV30 to TRBJ1-6; D is perhaps TRBD1 (5 bases). Trimming removed 1 base at V and 10 bases at J, with 11 bases between. The CDR3 extends over 13 amino acids. Germline V CDR1 and CDR2: GTSNPN, SVGIG (reference sequence). DNA of the CDR3: TGTGCCTGGAGTGGGGGGGGAGGGTCACCCCTCCACTTT. It translates to CAWSGGGGSPLHF.

The chain has TRBV11-2 and TRBJ2-3; 13 nucleotides line up with TRBD2. The CDR3 contains 17 residues. Losses at the gene ends were 4 bases for V and 6 bases for J; bases not matched to a gene: 10. The V gene's germline CDR1 is SGHAT and CDR2 FQNNGV. The CDR3 sequence: CASSSPRTSGRSDTQYF. The CDR3 DNA reads TGTGCCAGCAGCTCCCCTCGGACTAGCGGGAGATCTGATACGCAGTATTTT. The entire variable domain, with the rest obtained from reference TRBV11-2 and TRBJ2-3, is as follows: EAGVAQSPRYKIIEKRQSVAFWCNPISGHATLYWYQQILGQGPKLLIQFQNNGVVDDSQLPKDRFSAERLKGVDSTLKIQPAKLEDSAVYLCASSSPRTSGRSDTQYFGPGTRLTVL.

This clone came up a few times. The V gene is TRBV30, the J gene TRBJ1-1, with D perhaps TRBD1 (5 bases). Germline V gene lookup returns CDR1 GTSNPN and CDR2 SVGIG (reference sequence). The CDR3 spans 12 residues. Trimming stripped 5 bases from V and 7 bases from J, with 14 bases between. Here the CDR3 reads CAWGGGDYEAFF. DNA of the CDR3: TGTGCCTGGGGGGGAGGGGATTATGAAGCTTTCTTT.

The chain has TRBV18 and TRBJ1-5, with D possibly being TRBD1 (6 bases). Trimming left V 5 bases short and J 4 bases short, with 9 bases between. The V gene's germline CDR1 is KGHSH and CDR2 LQKENI. The CDR3 runs to 13 residues. CDR3 loop: CASSFGQNQPQHF. The CDR3 coding sequence is TGTGCCAGCTCATTCGGACAGAATCAGCCCCAGCATTTT.

The chain employs TRBV19 and TRBJ2-1; 12 bases map to TRBD2. V shed 7 bases and J 4 bases; nucleotides not matched to a gene: 5. The CDR3 totals 15 residues. Germline CDR1 LNHDA, CDR2 SQIVND (reference sequence). CDR3 protein: CASIPTSGGYNEQFF. In nucleotides, the CDR3 is TGTGCCAGTATTCCGACTAGCGGGGGATACAATGAGCAGTTCTTC.

This clone is medium-sized within its sample. This chain connects TRBV6-5 to TRBJ2-1, with a possible D match to TRBD2 (5 bases). The germline V and J ends were trimmed by 5 bases and 4 bases, with 9 bases remaining between them. Germline V lookup: CDR1 MNHEY, CDR2 SVGAGI. CDR3 length equals 13 residues. Here the CDR3 DNA reads TGTGCCAGCAGTACCGGGATATACAATGAGCAGTTCTTC. Residues: CASSTGIYNEQFF.

The gene calls are TRBV5-1 and TRBJ1-1; D perhaps matches TRBD1 (6 bases). This CDR3 comprises 16 residues. The germline V gene encodes CDR1 SGHRS and CDR2 YFSETQ. The V and J ends lost 2 bases and 5 bases respectively, with 19 bases between them. Here the CDR3 reads CASSFGTLEGQTEAFF. CDR3 in DNA: TGCGCCAGCAGCTTTGGGACACTCGAAGGTCAAACTGAAGCTTTCTTT.

This rearrangement joins TRBV7-6 to TRBJ2-1, with 12 bases aligning to TRBD1. The CDR3 has 16 amino acids. Germline values: CDR1 SGHVS, CDR2 FNYEAQ. Trimming at V came to 4 bases and at J to 7 bases, leaving 8 bases not matched to a gene. As DNA, the CDR3 is TGTGCCAGCAGCTCGCCGGGACAGGGGGCGCCTAATGAGCAGTTCTTC. This sequence encodes CASSSPGQGAPNEQFF.

The chain uses TRBV9 and TRBJ2-7; no clear D. The germline V and J ends were trimmed by 3 bases and 4 bases, with 14 bases remaining between them. The CDR3 has 14 amino acids. Germline lookup yields CDR1 SGDLS and CDR2 YYNGEE. The CDR3 loop is CASSESPNSYEQYF. DNA for the CDR3: TGTGCCAGCAGCGAATCCCCGAACAGTTACGAGCAGTACTTC.

Remarks on this clone: At one boundary the junction diverges from the germline segment, which might be a read error. The chain is built from TRBV25-1 and TRBJ1-1, with D hard to call. Germline CDR1 MGHDK, CDR2 SYGVNS. This CDR3 comprises 13 residues. CDR3 protein: CASSEYQNPEAFF. The CDR3 coding sequence is TGTGCCAGCAGTGAATACCAGAACCCTGAAGCTTTCTTT.

J is TRBJ2-5 and V is TRBV5-1; D call uncertain. The CDR3 is made up of 12 amino acids. The germline CDR1 and CDR2 sequences are SGHRS and YFSETQ. The V and J ends lost 0 bases and 5 bases respectively, with 5 bases between them. The CDR3 DNA reads TGCGCCAGCAGCTTGGAGAGTGAGACCCAGTACTTC. This encodes CASSLESETQYF.

The chain links TRBV2 to TRBJ1-1; TRBD1 aligns across 9 bases. The CDR3 extends over 14 amino acids. V trimming: 6 bases; J trimming: 6 bases; junction bases outside the gene matches: 8. Germline V CDR1 and CDR2: SNHLY, FYNNEI. The DNA of the CDR3 is TGTGCCAGCAGCAGACAGGGGGAGGGGGCTGAAGCTTTCTTT. The encoded protein is CASSRQGEGAEAFF.

This clone came up once. The chain combines TRBV19 with TRBJ2-7; D gene unclear. The length of the CDR3 is 13 residues. V lost 5 bases and J lost 3, with 11 bases in between. The germline CDR1 and CDR2 sequences are LNHDA and SQIVND (reference sequence). The CDR3 region has the DNA TGTGCCAGTAGTGCTTCGTCGGGCTACGAGCAGTACTTC. It codes for CASSASSGYEQYF.

This rearrangement joins TRBV9 to TRBJ1-1, with 10 positions matching TRBD1. In germline, CDR1 is SGDLS, CDR2 YYNGEE. The CDR3 is 19 amino acids. V lost 0 bases and J lost 1; bases outside the gene matches: 12. The CDR3 DNA sequence: TGTGCCAGCAGCGTAGCTCCCAGGGACAGGGGAAGCCCGAACACTGAAGCTTTCTTT. Its translation: CASSVAPRDRGSPNTEAFF.

V gene TRBV6-1 combines with J gene TRBJ1-5; 9 bases agree with TRBD1. J was trimmed by 7 bases and V by 6 bases; bases with no gene match: 4. Per the germline V gene, CDR1 is MNHNS and CDR2 is SASEGT. The CDR3 runs to 13 residues. As DNA, the CDR3 is TGTGCCAGCAGCGAGGACAGGGGACAGCCCCAGCATTTT. This translates into CASSEDRGQPQHF.

This clone was seen a handful of times. V and J are TRBV11-3 and TRBJ2-1; 9 nucleotides agree with TRBD2. The V gene's germline CDR1 is SGHNT and CDR2 YENEEA. There are 15 residues in the CDR3. The junction had 0 bases not matched to a gene; V was cut back by 3 bases and J by 0 bases. The CDR3 DNA sequence: TGTGCCAGCAGCTTTAGCGGGAGCTCCTACAATGAGCAGTTCTTC. Its protein product is CASSFSGSSYNEQFF.

This clone has only a few counts. The genes are TRBV10-3 and TRBJ1-4, with no clear D. Germline CDR1 ENHRY, CDR2 SYGVKD. This CDR3 has 15 residues. Trimming removed 6 bases at V and 7 bases at J, with 18 bases between. CDR3 DNA: TGTGCCATCAGCGAAGCCTTAGCGTCTCTTGAAAAACTGTTTTTT. Translation: CAISEALASLEKLFF.

The chain has TRBV27 and TRBJ2-1; TRBD2 matches 10 bases. The CDR3 has 13 amino acids. Trimming removed 6 bases from V and 6 bases from J; junction bases left unmatched: 2. Germline CDR1 and CDR2: MNHEY and SMNVEV (reference sequence). In nucleotides, the CDR3 is TGTGCCAGCAGGCTAGCGGGGGTCAATGAGCAGTTCTTC. It is translated as CASRLAGVNEQFF.

The J gene is TRBJ2-1, the V gene TRBV18, with D perhaps TRBD1 (6 bases). The V end was cut by 5 bases, the J end by 0 bases, with 8 bases between. Germline CDR1 and CDR2: KGHSH and LQKENI. The CDR3 is 14 residues long. For the CDR3, the DNA is TGTGCCAGCTCAGGACAGAGCTCCTACAATGAGCAGTTCTTC. Its translation: CASSGQSSYNEQFF. Filled out from reference TRBV18 and TRBJ2-1, the complete variable domain reads NAGVMQNPRHLVRRRGQEARLRCSPMKGHSHVYWYRQLPEEGLKFMVYLQKENIIDESGMPKERFSAEFPKEGPSILRIQQVVRGDSAAYFCASSGQSSYNEQFFGPGTRLTVL.

The V and J genes are TRBV5-6 and TRBJ1-4, with D possibly being TRBD1 (6 bases). V lost 2 bases and J 1 base, leaving 15 bases between the germline ends. In germline, CDR1 is SGHDT, CDR2 YYEEEE. The CDR3 has 17 residues. CDR3: CASSFWTVGKTNEKLFF. As DNA, the CDR3 is TGTGCCAGCAGCTTCTGGACAGTCGGAAAAACTAATGAAAAACTGTTTTTT.

V gene TRBV7-2 combines with J gene TRBJ1-1; tentatively, D is TRBD1 (5 bases). V gave up 3 bases and J gave up 9 bases, with 8 bases separating them. CDR3 length: 11 residues. The V gene's germline CDR1 is SGHTA and CDR2 FQGNSA. CDR3 protein: CASSFPGKAFF. CDR3 nucleotides: TGTGCCAGCAGCTTCCCAGGGAAAGCTTTCTTT.